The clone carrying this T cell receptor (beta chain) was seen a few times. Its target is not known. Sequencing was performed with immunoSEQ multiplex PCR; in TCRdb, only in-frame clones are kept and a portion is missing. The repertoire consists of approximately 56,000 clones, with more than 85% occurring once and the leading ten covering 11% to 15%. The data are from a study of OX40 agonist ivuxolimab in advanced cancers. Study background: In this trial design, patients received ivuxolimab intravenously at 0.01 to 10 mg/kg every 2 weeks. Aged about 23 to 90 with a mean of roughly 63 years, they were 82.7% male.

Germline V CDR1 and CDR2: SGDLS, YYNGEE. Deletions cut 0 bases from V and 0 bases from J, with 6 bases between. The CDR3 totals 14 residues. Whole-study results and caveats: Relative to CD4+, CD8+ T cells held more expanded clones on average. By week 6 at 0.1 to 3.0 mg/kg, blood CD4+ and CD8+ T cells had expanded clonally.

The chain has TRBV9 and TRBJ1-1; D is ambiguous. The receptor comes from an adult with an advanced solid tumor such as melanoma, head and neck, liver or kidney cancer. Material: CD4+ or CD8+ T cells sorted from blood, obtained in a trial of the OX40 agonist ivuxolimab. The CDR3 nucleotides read TGTGCCAGCAGCGTAGCAGATTTGAACACTGAAGCTTTCTTT. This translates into CASSVADLNTEAFF. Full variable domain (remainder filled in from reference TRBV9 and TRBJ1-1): DSGVTQTPKHLITATGQRVTLRCSPRSGDLSVYWYQQSLDQGLQFLIQYYNGEERAKGNILERFSAQQFPDLHSELNLSSLELGDSALYFCASSVADLNTEAFFGQGTRLTVV.